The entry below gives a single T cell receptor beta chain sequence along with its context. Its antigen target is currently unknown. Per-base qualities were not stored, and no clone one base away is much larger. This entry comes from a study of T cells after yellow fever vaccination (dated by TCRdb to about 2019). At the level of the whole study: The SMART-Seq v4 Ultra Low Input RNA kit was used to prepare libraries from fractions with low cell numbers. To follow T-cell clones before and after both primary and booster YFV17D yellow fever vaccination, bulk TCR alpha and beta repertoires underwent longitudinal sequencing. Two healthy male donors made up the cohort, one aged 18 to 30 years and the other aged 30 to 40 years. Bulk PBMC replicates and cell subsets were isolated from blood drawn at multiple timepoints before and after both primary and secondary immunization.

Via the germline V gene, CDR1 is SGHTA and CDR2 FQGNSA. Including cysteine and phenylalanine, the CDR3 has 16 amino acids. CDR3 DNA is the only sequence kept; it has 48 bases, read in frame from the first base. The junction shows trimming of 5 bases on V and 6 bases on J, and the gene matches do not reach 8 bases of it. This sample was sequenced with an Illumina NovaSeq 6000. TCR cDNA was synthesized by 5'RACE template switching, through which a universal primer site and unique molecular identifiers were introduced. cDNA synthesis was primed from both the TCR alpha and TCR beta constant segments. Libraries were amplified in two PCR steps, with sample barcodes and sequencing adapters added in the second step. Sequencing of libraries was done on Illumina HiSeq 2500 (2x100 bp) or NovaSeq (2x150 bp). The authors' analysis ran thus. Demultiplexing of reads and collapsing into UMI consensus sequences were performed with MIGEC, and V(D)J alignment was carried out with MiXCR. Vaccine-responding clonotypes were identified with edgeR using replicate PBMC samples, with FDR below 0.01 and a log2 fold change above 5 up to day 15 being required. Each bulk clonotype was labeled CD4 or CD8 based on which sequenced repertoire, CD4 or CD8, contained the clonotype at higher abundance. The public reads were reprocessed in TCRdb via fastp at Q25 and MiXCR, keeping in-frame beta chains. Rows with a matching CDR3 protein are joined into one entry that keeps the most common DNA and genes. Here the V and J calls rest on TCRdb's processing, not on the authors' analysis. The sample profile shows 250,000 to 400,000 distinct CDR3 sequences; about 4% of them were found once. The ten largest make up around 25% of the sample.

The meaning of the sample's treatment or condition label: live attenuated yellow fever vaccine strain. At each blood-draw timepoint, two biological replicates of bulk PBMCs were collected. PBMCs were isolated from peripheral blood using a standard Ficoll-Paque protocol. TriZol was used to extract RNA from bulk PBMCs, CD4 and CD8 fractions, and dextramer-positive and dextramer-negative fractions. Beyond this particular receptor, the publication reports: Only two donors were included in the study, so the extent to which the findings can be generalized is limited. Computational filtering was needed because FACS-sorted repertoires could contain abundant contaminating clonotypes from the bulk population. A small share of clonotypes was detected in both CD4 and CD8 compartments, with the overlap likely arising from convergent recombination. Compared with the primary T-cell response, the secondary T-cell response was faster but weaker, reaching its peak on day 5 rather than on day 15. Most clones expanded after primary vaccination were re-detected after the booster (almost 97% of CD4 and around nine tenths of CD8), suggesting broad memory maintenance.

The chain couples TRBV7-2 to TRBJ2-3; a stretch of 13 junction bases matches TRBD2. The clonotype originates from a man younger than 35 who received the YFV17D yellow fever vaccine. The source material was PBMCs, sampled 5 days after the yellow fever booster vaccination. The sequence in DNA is TGTGCCAGCAGCCCGTGGACTAGCGGGGGCATGGATACGCAGTATTTT. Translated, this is CASSPWTSGGMDTQYF.